Listed below are T cell receptor beta chains from one sample, sequenced in a study of response to subunit inactivated influenza vaccine. MiXCR was run by TCRdb on the RT-PCR reads, yielding one entry per CDR3 protein. The sample carries more than 700,000 distinct CDR3 sequences, approximately 22% recorded once. The source material was PBMCs from blood, sampled about 5 days after vaccination. The receptors come from a man aged 50 or older who received an inactivated influenza vaccine. Both conserved end residues are part of each CDR3. The order of the fields is V gene, clone size, D gene, J gene, CDR3 protein, CDR3 DNA. The D gene is left open where the match is weak. Clone size, where shown, is once, few, many, or a class for clones that have expanded.

TRBV5-1	few	TRBD1	TRBJ2-3	CASSFGQGHSLSADTQYF	TGCGCCAGCAGCTTCGGACAGGGTCACTCATTAAGCGCAGATACGCAGTATTTT
TRBV24-1	-	TRBD2	TRBJ2-1	CATSAAGDYNEQFF	TGTGCCACCAGTGCCGCGGGGGACTACAATGAGCAGTTCTTC
TRBV3-1	-	TRBD2	TRBJ2-1	CASSHLAGAREQFF	TGTGCCAGCAGCCACCTAGCGGGAGCTCGTGAGCAGTTCTTC
TRBV2	-	TRBD2	TRBJ2-7	CASHGLASWEQYF	TGTGCCAGCCATGGACTAGCTTCGTGGGAGCAGTACTTC
TRBV20-1	few	-	TRBJ2-7	CSARDKSRLYEQYF	TGCAGTGCCAGGGACAAATCGCGACTCTACGAGCAGTACTTC
TRBV7-8	few	-	TRBJ2-7	CASSPPGAAYSYEQYF	TGTGCCAGCAGCCCGCCGGGAGCGGCCTACTCCTACGAGCAGTACTTC
TRBV29-1	-	TRBD2	TRBJ2-1	CSVHSSGWQFF	TGCAGCGTCCATTCTAGCGGGTGGCAGTTCTTC
TRBV9	few	-	TRBJ2-2	CASSGASVTGELFF	TGTGCCAGCAGCGGGGCTAGCGTCACCGGGGAGCTGTTTTTT
TRBV20-1	few	-	TRBJ1-6	CSARDARAPLHF	TGCAGTGCTAGAGATGCGAGGGCACCCCTCCACTTT
TRBV20-1	-	TRBD2	TRBJ2-1	CSARGWERGGKDNEQFF	TGCAGTGCTAGAGGGTGGGAGCGGGGGGGTAAAGACAATGAGCAGTTCTTC
TRBV20-1	-	TRBD1	TRBJ2-5	CSAREPGGKETQYF	TGCAGTGCTAGAGAACCAGGGGGAAAAGAGACCCAGTACTTC
TRBV15	few	-	TRBJ1-1	CATSSTRTRNTEAFF	TGTGCCACCAGCAGCACGCGGACTCGGAACACTGAAGCTTTCTTT
TRBV5-1	few	-	TRBJ2-1	CASSLVRTALRDEQFF	TGCGCCAGCAGCTTAGTAAGGACGGCCCTTAGGGATGAGCAGTTCTTC
TRBV20-1	-	-	TRBJ2-7	CSAREIAEQYF	TGCAGTGCTAGAGAGATAGCGGAGCAGTACTTC
TRBV2	few	-	TRBJ1-4	CASSRGSLDEKLFF	TGTGCCAGCTCCAGGGGCAGCCTAGATGAAAAACTGTTTTTT
TRBV28	-	TRBD2	TRBJ2-1	CASSTTSGVNNEQFF	TGTGCCAGCAGCACCACTAGCGGGGTCAACAATGAGCAGTTCTTC
TRBV27	few	TRBD2	TRBJ2-3	CASSDLSGTSTDTQYF	TGTGCCAGCAGCGACCTTAGCGGGACTAGCACAGATACGCAGTATTTT
TRBV18	-	-	TRBJ2-7	CASSSAQGYEQYF	TGTGCCAGCTCATCCGCACAGGGATACGAGCAGTACTTC
TRBV20-1	-	TRBD1	TRBJ2-2	CSALGQGVRELFF	TGCAGTGCATTAGGACAGGGAGTGAGGGAGCTGTTTTTT
TRBV9	few	-	TRBJ2-5	CASSVDDRLLGETQYF	TGTGCCAGCAGCGTAGATGACAGGCTGCTAGGAGAGACCCAGTACTTC
TRBV27	few	-	TRBJ2-5	CASASHETQYF	TGTGCCAGCGCGTCTCACGAGACCCAGTACTTC
TRBV6-2/TRBV6-3	few	TRBD2	TRBJ2-7	CATLAGGPYEQYF	TGTGCCACCTTAGCGGGAGGGCCGTACGAGCAGTACTTC
TRBV4-3	-	-	TRBJ2-1	CASSLTRSPAGRVNEQFF	TGCGCCAGCAGCCTTACGCGGTCCCCCGCGGGAAGGGTCAATGAGCAGTTCTTC
TRBV7-9	few	-	TRBJ2-3	CASSSPTSHPTDTQYF	TGTGCCAGCAGCAGCCCGACTAGTCATCCCACAGATACGCAGTATTTT
TRBV7-2	many	TRBD2	TRBJ2-5	CASSVGTITRETQYF	TGTGCCAGCAGCGTTGGGACTATCACGAGGGAGACCCAGTACTTC
TRBV12-3/TRBV12-4	many	TRBD1	TRBJ1-5	CASSFDRGNQPQHF	TGTGCCAGCAGCTTCGACAGGGGCAATCAGCCCCAGCATTTT
TRBV20-1	-	-	TRBJ2-2	CSARDFSGTGELFF	TGCAGTGCTAGAGATTTTTCAGGAACCGGGGAGCTGTTTTTT
TRBV5-1	many	-	TRBJ2-1	CASSLEGLNNEQFF	TGCGCCAGCAGCTTGGAAGGACTTAACAATGAGCAGTTCTTC
TRBV6-1	-	TRBD2	TRBJ2-7	CASSSIPAGNIEQYF	TGTGCCAGCAGCTCCATTCCAGCGGGGAACATCGAGCAGTACTTC
TRBV12-3/TRBV12-4	-	TRBD1	TRBJ2-1	CASTRTGKNEQFF	TGTGCCAGCACCCGGACAGGGAAAAATGAGCAGTTCTTC
TRBV7-8	few	TRBD1	TRBJ2-5	CASSSWDRNQETQYF	TGTGCCAGCAGCTCGTGGGACAGGAACCAAGAGACCCAGTACTTC
TRBV20-1	many	TRBD1	TRBJ1-6	CSARETGNSPLHF	TGCAGTGCTAGAGAGACAGGGAATTCACCCCTCCACTTT
TRBV5-1	few	TRBD2	TRBJ2-1	CASSQGTSGRGEEQFF	TGCGCCAGCAGCCAAGGGACTAGCGGGAGGGGAGAGGAGCAGTTCTTC
TRBV20-1	few	TRBD2	TRBJ2-7	CSAGGGSTYEQYF	TGCAGTGCCGGGGGGGGATCGACGTACGAGCAGTACTTC
TRBV20-1	-	-	TRBJ1-2	CSAQGATVYGYTF	TGCAGTGCCCAGGGAGCCACGGTCTATGGCTACACCTTC
TRBV6-1	few	TRBD1	TRBJ2-7	CASSSGQGKTYEQYF	TGTGCCAGCAGCTCTGGACAGGGAAAGACCTACGAGCAGTACTTC
TRBV20-1	-	TRBD1	TRBJ1-1	CSAVNLGSGGAFF	TGCAGTGCCGTAAACTTGGGGTCAGGGGGGGCTTTCTTT
TRBV7-6	-	-	TRBJ2-2	CASSWDGELFF	TGTGCCAGCAGCTGGGACGGGGAGCTGTTTTTT
TRBV4-2	-	-	TRBJ2-4	CASSQVQNENIQYF	TGTGCCAGCAGCCAAGTGCAGAATGAAAACATTCAGTACTTC
TRBV20-1	-	-	TRBJ2-5	CSALGPEETQYF	TGCAGTGCGCTGGGGCCAGAAGAGACCCAGTACTTC
TRBV6-4	-	TRBD2	TRBJ2-1	CASSPGLAGEHYNEQFF	TGTGCCAGCAGTCCAGGACTAGCGGGAGAACACTACAATGAGCAGTTCTTC
TRBV29-1	many	-	TRBJ2-7	CSVEERQEPYEQYF	TGCAGCGTTGAAGAACGTCAGGAACCCTACGAGCAGTACTTC
TRBV7-2	many	-	TRBJ2-7	CASSLERRSYEQYF	TGTGCCAGCAGCTTAGAGCGGAGGTCCTACGAGCAGTACTTC
TRBV6-5	few	-	TRBJ1-6	CASSYGSPGVSYNSPLHF	TGTGCCAGCAGTTACGGGTCGCCAGGGGTCTCCTATAATTCACCCCTCCACTTT
TRBV5-1	few	TRBD2	TRBJ2-7	CASSVQTSGSYEQYF	TGCGCCAGCAGCGTACAGACTAGCGGGAGTTACGAGCAGTACTTC
TRBV5-1	many	-	TRBJ1-3	CASSLDGISGNTIYF	TGCGCCAGCAGCTTGGACGGGATCTCTGGAAACACCATATATTTT
TRBV11-2	-	-	TRBJ1-4	CASSLMPPDRRIEKLFF	TGTGCCAGCAGCTTAATGCCACCCGACAGGAGGATTGAAAAACTGTTTTTT
TRBV6-6	-	-	TRBJ2-1	CASSYSDSEQFF	TGTGCCAGCAGTTACTCTGATTCTGAGCAGTTCTTC
TRBV7-9	many	-	TRBJ2-1	CASGIAGYNEQFF	TGTGCCAGCGGCATCGCTGGATACAATGAGCAGTTCTTC
TRBV12-3/TRBV12-4	many	TRBD1	TRBJ1-2	CASSPRRTGVGYTF	TGTGCCAGCAGTCCGAGGAGGACAGGGGTTGGCTACACCTTC
TRBV2	-	TRBD2	TRBJ2-3	CASCLASASGGSTDTQYF	TGTGCCAGCTGTTTAGCCTCGGCTAGCGGGGGCAGCACAGATACGCAGTATTTT
TRBV7-2	many	-	TRBJ1-6	CASSLAGGASYNSPLHF	TGTGCCAGCAGCTTAGCCGGGGGGGCCTCCTATAATTCACCCCTCCACTTT
TRBV2	-	TRBD2	TRBJ2-1	CASSAGGTSGRFYNEQFF	TGTGCCAGCAGTGCTGGCGGGACTAGCGGACGATTTTACAATGAGCAGTTCTTC
TRBV12-3/TRBV12-4	few	-	TRBJ1-4	CASSFSGTNEKLFF	TGTGCCAGCAGTTTTTCGGGTACTAATGAAAAACTGTTTTTT